This record covers a single T cell receptor (beta chain). Its matching antigen is unknown. The entry originates in a study of CD8 T cells in ankylosing spondylitis. General study findings and limits: As reported, disease-linked clones showed significant enrichment in matched ankylosing spondylitis synovial fluid. A motif in TCR beta, a set of 8 or 9 highly homologous variants, appeared characteristic of ankylosing spondylitis blood.

TCR beta libraries were made by quantitative 5'-RACE with molecular barcodes. One entry per CDR3 protein, called by TCRdb with MiXCR from the 5' RACE reads. This table holds just under 350,000 distinct CDR3 sequences, roughly 14% found once. The CDR3 contains 13 residues. Germline-derived CDR1 and CDR2 are LNHDA and SQIVND (reference sequence). J gave up 8 bases and V 6 bases, and 7 bases lay outside the gene matches. This rearrangement joins TRBV19 to TRBJ1-2; 9 positions agree with TRBD1. The source material was blood, either unsorted or a sorted T cell fraction (not recorded which). The receptor's source is a male donor with ankylosing spondylitis or in good health (not recorded which). CDR3 sequence: CASSRTGAAGYTF. The CDR3 DNA is TGTGCCAGTAGCAGGACAGGGGCGGCAGGCTACACCTTC.